This T cell receptor (beta chain) was obtained from a study of blood T cell repertoires in COVID-19 (dated by TCRdb to the early 2020s). Background on the whole study: Collaborator samples came from the United States, Italy and Spain and covered acute and convalescent phases of COVID-19. The prospective study material was composed of cDNA or gDNA derived from T cells, B-cell-depleted T cells, or PBMCs. Deeply sampled blood TCRbeta repertoires from subjects exposed to, actively infected with, or recovered from COVID-19 were included in the dataset. The repertoires were released in a freely available public database meant as a resource for research on the immune response to SARS-CoV-2. The samples were drawn from the first 160 participants of the ongoing ImmuneRACE study and from 950 to 1,500 subjects provided by 6 global collaborators. Sample metadata almost always included a de-identified subject ID, COVID-19 status, age in years and sex. Where available, HLA class I and class II types were obtained from metadata supplied by the sample provider rather than from assay-based typing.

Each collaborating institution followed its own protocols to collect whole blood in K2EDTA tubes. For TCRbeta analysis, collaborators shipped samples as frozen whole blood, isolated PBMCs, or DNA extracted from either of those sample types. TCRbeta CDR3 regions were amplified from genomic DNA using the immunoSEQ Assay, a bias-controlled multiplex PCR. The paper's data handling went like this. The number of nucleated cells in each sample was estimated by amplification of reference gene primers within the assay. To quantify the absolute abundance of each unique TCRbeta CDR3 rearrangement, sequence reads were collapsed and filtered. Productive Simpson clonality was computed per sample as the square root of Simpson's diversity index over productive rearrangements. In TCRdb, the immuneACCESS table is reduced to in-frame sequences with V and J assigned. These tables do not hold every clone; where another copy was compared, an unresolved V gene accounts for under half, and the others remain unexplained. The D gene and trimming were derived from the DNA, and the V and J assignments and clone size from that table. In this sample the table shows 70,000 to 95,000 clones, around 80% of which occur a single time. Together, the top ten hold 13% of the sample.

About this clone itself: Its antigen remains unidentified. No base-level quality is on record; no much larger clone is a single base apart.

What the research found in general, with its limitations: Clinical and demographic metadata were provided uncurated, with the amount varying by source and participant.

According to the germline V gene, CDR1 reads SQVTM and CDR2 reads ANQGSEA. Trimmed from V: 6 bases; trimmed from J: 6 bases; junction bases lacking a gene match: 9. The CDR3 covers 14 residues, taking in both the cysteine and the phenylalanine. The CDR3 DNA has 42 bases and is translated from base 1. Sequences were obtained from peripheral blood. This TCR derives from a human donor in a cohort sampled during active COVID-19. Rearrangement joined TRBV29-1 to TRBJ1-5; 9 bases in the middle match TRBD1. CDR3 sequence: CSVADRGGGQPQHF. The DNA sequence follows: TGCAGCGTCGCGGACAGGGGAGGAGGTCAGCCCCAGCATTTT.